The T cell receptor (beta chain) described here comes from a study of metastatic and nonmetastatic thyroid tumors. TCRdb re-analyzed the PCR reads through MiXCR. The profile shows 13,000 or so clones, 25% to 30% of them singletons. Before thyroid surgery, none of the patients had received any treatment. This clone was counted ten times or more. This may stem from a read error, because a much larger clone lies one nucleotide away. The same CDR3 also results from other DNA sequences found in this sample. Germline loops: CDR1 SNHLY, CDR2 FYNNEI. The CDR3 runs to 14 residues. Trimming at V came to 8 bases and at J to 5 bases, leaving 8 bases not matched to a gene.

The clonotype was recovered from a female donor with papillary thyroid cancer or a benign thyroid nodule (not recorded which). Some clones in this sample may be carry-over from other donors' samples. V usage is TRBV2 and J usage is TRBJ2-7, with 11 bases identical to TRBD2. The sequenced sample consisted of tumor tissue. The CDR3 reads CASSTSGRLNEQYF. CDR3 coding DNA: TGTGCCAGCTCCACTAGCGGGAGACTCAACGAGCAGTACTTC.